The present entry profiles one TCR beta chain with its context. The data are from a study of cytomegalovirus exposure and HLA in healthy donors. Only in-frame clones appear in the TCRdb table, and some are missing; sequencing was by immunoSEQ multiplex PCR. The data contain over 85,000 clones, 89% of them singletons. This CDR3 is built from 15 residues. The V and J ends lost 0 bases and 7 bases respectively, with 13 bases between them. CDR1 MNHEY and CDR2 SMNVEV come from the germline V gene (reference sequence). V is TRBV27 and J is TRBJ2-1, with a possible D match to TRBD2 (6 bases). This sequence was found in a woman aged 18-29 years in good health and CMV-seronegative. Sample: PBMCs. The CDR3 is CASSLSGGGENEQFF. The CDR3 nucleotides read TGTGCCAGCAGTTTATCTGGCGGAGGGGAGAATGAGCAGTTCTTC.